The rows below give T cell receptor beta chains drawn from one sample of a study of cytomegalovirus exposure and HLA in healthy donors. Measured with immunoSEQ multiplex PCR; TCRdb has only the in-frame clones, and not every one. The data show more than 95,000 clones, 85% to 90% seen once. The sequenced material came from PBMCs. These receptors were collected from a woman in her late teens or twenties in good health and CMV-seropositive. The CDR3 runs from the conserved cysteine through the conserved F or W. A D gene is named only where the DNA matches it firmly. Expanded clones get a size class; other rows say once, few or many, or leave the size out.

TRBV7-9	NA	TRBJ2-6	NA	TGTGCCAGCAGCTTCCCTTCGGCTGGGGCCAACGTCCTGACTTTC	CASSFPSAGANVLTF
TRBV4-2	NA	TRBJ2-7	NA	TGTGCCAGCAGCCCGGCCGCCGGGGTATCCTACGAGCAGTACTTC	CASSPAAGVSYEQYF
TRBV14	TRBD1	TRBJ2-1	NA	TGTGCCAGCAGCCAAGTAGGGACAGGGGGTACGGATGGCCAGTTCTTC	CASSQVGTGGTDGQFF
TRBV29-1	TRBD1	TRBJ2-7	NA	TGCAGCGTTGGAGGGGGTTTTGGGCAGGGGGCGCGTGAGCAGTACTTC	CSVGGGFGQGAREQYF
TRBV19	NA	TRBJ1-3	NA	TGTGCCAGTAGTATGAGAACAGGGATTTCTGGAAACACCATATATTTT	CASSMRTGISGNTIYF
TRBV19	NA	TRBJ1-1	NA	TGTGCCAGTAGTATTGCAGTGAACACTGAAGCTTTCTTT	CASSIAVNTEAFF
TRBV28	TRBD1	TRBJ1-1	NA	TGTGCCAGCAGTGCGAACCGGGACAGAACTGAAGCTTTCTTT	CASSANRDRTEAFF
TRBV6-1	TRBD2	TRBJ2-7	NA	TGTGCCGGGAAACTAGCGGCAGGCTACGAGCAGTACTTC	CAGKLAAGYEQYF
TRBV4-1	NA	TRBJ2-3	NA	TGCGCCAGCAGCCAAGCGTTTTCTAGCACAGATACGCAGTATTTT	CASSQAFSSTDTQYF
TRBV9	NA	TRBJ2-7	once	TGTGCCAGCAGCGTAGCGTACGGGACCTACGAGCAGTACTTC	CASSVAYGTYEQYF
TRBV7-3	NA	TRBJ2-3	NA	TGTGCCAGCAGCTTAACCGGGGGAGAAACAGATACGCAGTATTTT	CASSLTGGETDTQYF
TRBV29-1	NA	TRBJ1-2	once	TGCAGCGTTGCAGGGGCCCGGTATGGCTACACCTTC	CSVAGARYGYTF
TRBV9	NA	TRBJ2-1	NA	TGTGCCAGCAGCCCGCGGACTGAAACCTACAATGAGCAGTTCTTC	CASSPRTETYNEQFF
TRBV5-1	TRBD1	TRBJ2-7	NA	TGCGCCAACGTAGGGACAGAGAGCTCCTACGAGCAGTACTTC	CANVGTESSYEQYF
TRBV2	TRBD1	TRBJ1-3	NA	TGTGCCAGCAGTGTACAGGGGGTGCCTGGAAACACCATATATTTT	CASSVQGVPGNTIYF
TRBV27	TRBD2	TRBJ2-5	NA	TGTGCCAGCAGTTTCTCGACGACGGGGGGGACGCGGTACTTC	CASSFSTTGGTRYF
TRBV6-5	NA	TRBJ1-4	NA	TGTGCCAGCAGTAGGCAGGGGACCGAAAAACTGTTTTTT	CASSRQGTEKLFF
TRBV9	NA	TRBJ2-7	NA	TGTGCCAGCAGCGTAGCAGGGACTGTCACCTACGAGCAGTACTTC	CASSVAGTVTYEQYF
TRBV18	TRBD1	TRBJ2-2	NA	TGTGCCAGCTCACCGGGACAGGGTGGCACCGGGGAGCTGTTTTTT	CASSPGQGGTGELFF
TRBV2	TRBD2	TRBJ2-7	NA	TGTGCCTCCAGGATGGCTAGCGGTACCTACGAGCAGTACTTC	CASRMASGTYEQYF
TRBV5-5	TRBD1	TRBJ2-2	once	TGTGCCAGCAGCTTCGGGACAGGGAGTGGGACCGGGGAGCTGTTTTTT	CASSFGTGSGTGELFF
TRBV28	NA	TRBJ1-5	NA	TGTGCCAGCAGCGGACGGACATACCAGCCCCAGCATTTT	CASSGRTYQPQHF
TRBV27	TRBD2	TRBJ2-7	NA	TGTGCCAGCAACCCCACGGGGACTAGCGGGAAATTTTACGAGCAGTACTTC	CASNPTGTSGKFYEQYF
TRBV7-6	TRBD2	TRBJ2-1	NA	TGTGCCAGCAGCTTTAGCGGGGACTCCTACAATGAGCAGTTCTTC	CASSFSGDSYNEQFF
TRBV19	NA	TRBJ2-7	few	TGTGCCAGTAGTATAGTGTGGGGGGACTCCGAGCAGTACTTC	CASSIVWGDSEQYF
TRBV5-1	TRBD1	TRBJ2-2	NA	TGCGCCAGCAGCTTGGGACAGGGAGTCAGGGAGCTGTTTTTT	CASSLGQGVRELFF
TRBV9	TRBD2	TRBJ2-1	once	TGTGCCAGCAGCGTAGTGGCGGGAGATTACAATGAGCAGTTCTTC	CASSVVAGDYNEQFF
TRBV30	NA	TRBJ2-7	NA	TGTGCCTGGGTGGGGGGTGGCGAGCAGTACTTC	CAWVGGGEQYF
TRBV7-3	NA	TRBJ2-3	NA	TGTGCCAGCAGCTTAACCCTAGTCCCTCCCACAGATACGCAGTATTTT	CASSLTLVPPTDTQYF
TRBV18	TRBD2	TRBJ2-7	few	TGTGCCAGCTCACCGAATCTTAGCGGGAGTGGGAACGAGCAGTACTTC	CASSPNLSGSGNEQYF
TRBV7-2	NA	TRBJ2-1	NA	TGTGCCAGCAGCTTACCCTACGCCCAGCAGTTCTTC	CASSLPYAQQFF
TRBV5-1	TRBD2	TRBJ2-5	NA	TGCGCCAGCAGCTGGGTAGCGGGAAACAGGGAGACCCAGTACTTC	CASSWVAGNRETQYF
TRBV7-8	TRBD1	TRBJ1-1	NA	TGTGCCAGCAGCATCGGACAGGGGGTCTCTGAAGCTTTCTTT	CASSIGQGVSEAFF
TRBV6-1	NA	TRBJ2-7	few	TGTGCCAGCAGTGAAGCCCCCGGGGTCTACGAGCAGTACTTC	CASSEAPGVYEQYF
TRBV4-2	TRBD1	TRBJ2-7	NA	TGTGCCAGCAGCCAAAGCCTGTCTGTAGGGGGCATCGGGTACGAGCAGTACTTC	CASSQSLSVGGIGYEQYF
TRBV5-1	NA	TRBJ2-1	NA	TGCGCCAGCAGCTTGTACCAGGGTAAGCAGTTCTTC	CASSLYQGKQFF
TRBV5-1	NA	TRBJ2-7	NA	TGCGCCAGCAGCTTGGATGCGGACACCAGAGGCTACGAGCAGTACTTC	CASSLDADTRGYEQYF
TRBV30	TRBD1	TRBJ2-2	NA	TGTGCCTGGATCCGAGGACAGGCGAACACCGGGGAGCTGTTTTTT	CAWIRGQANTGELFF
TRBV6-5	TRBD2	TRBJ2-5	NA	TGTGCCAGCAGTCCCGGACTAGCGGGACCTCACCAGTACTTC	CASSPGLAGPHQYF
TRBV7-9	TRBD1	TRBJ1-2	NA	TGTGCCAGCAGCTTCGGACAGGGGATCTATGGCTACACCTTC	CASSFGQGIYGYTF
TRBV27	TRBD2	TRBJ2-1	NA	TGTGCCAGCAAATCCGAGGGATGGCGGGGGGGAGGCTACAATGAGCAGTTCTTC	CASKSEGWRGGGYNEQFF
TRBV7-9	TRBD1	TRBJ1-1	NA	TGTGCCAGCAATCCGGACAGGGTGGGGACTGAAGCTTTCTTT	CASNPDRVGTEAFF
TRBV6-4	NA	TRBJ2-7	NA	TGTGCCAGCAGGCGGGACTCGTCGGCCTACGAGCAGTACTTC	CASRRDSSAYEQYF
TRBV2	TRBD1	TRBJ2-3	NA	TGTGCCAGCAGTTCCGGGACAGGGCCAGATACGCAGTATTTT	CASSSGTGPDTQYF
TRBV28	NA	TRBJ2-5	NA	TGTGCCAGCATAGGTCGGTGGGCCGGGACCCAGTACTTC	CASIGRWAGTQYF
TRBV28	NA	TRBJ1-1	few	TGTGCCACCAGGACAGTGCTGAACACTGAAGCTTTCTTT	CATRTVLNTEAFF
TRBV30	TRBD1	TRBJ1-3	NA	TGTGCCTGGAGCGCAGGGGGCGGAAACACCATATATTTT	CAWSAGGGNTIYF
TRBV10-2	NA	TRBJ1-2	NA	TGCGCCAGCAGTAAAGACAGGATCGGCTACACCTTC	CASSKDRIGYTF
TRBV19	TRBD1	TRBJ1-1	NA	TGTGCCAGTAGTATGGAGGACAGGTCGGGTGAAGCTTTCTTT	CASSMEDRSGEAFF
TRBV29-1	NA	TRBJ2-7	NA	TGCAGCGTGGTGAGGGCAGGGAGGTTATACGAGCAGTACTTC	CSVVRAGRLYEQYF
TRBV6-1	NA	TRBJ1-5	once	TGTGCCAGCAGTGTTCAGGGCAATCAGCCCCAGCATTTT	CASSVQGNQPQHF